This section outlines one TCR beta chain sequence together with its context. Its antigen is currently unknown. This sample is drawn from a study of cytomegalovirus exposure and HLA in healthy donors. Overall study findings and caveats: Exclusion applied to some V segments, including TRBV6-2 and TRBV6-3, as they were indistinguishable. Reports described diagnosis of cytomegalovirus status by the classifier as highly specific and sensitive.

The primer mix had 60 Vbeta and 13 Jbeta primers. Per the original methods: The authors later counted about 80 million unique TCR beta chains, some 12 million of them shared. TCRdb's table, derived via immunoSEQ multiplex PCR, lists solely in-frame clones and lacks some. The V and J calls and clone size are taken from that table; D and trimming were inferred from the DNA. The data show a few hundred thousand clones, 70% to 85% seen once. CDR1 is WNHNN and CDR2 is SYGVQD in the germline V gene (reference sequence). The V gene end was trimmed by 6 bases and the J gene end by 4 bases; junction bases not matched to a gene: 13. The CDR3 is 18 amino acids.

The sample taken for sequencing was PBMCs. The receptor comes from a girl under 10 years old in good health and CMV-seronegative. The chain has TRBV10-1 and TRBJ2-3; TRBD2 aligns across 13 bases. The CDR3 loop is CASSPGLGLAGVADTQYF. The CDR3 nucleotides read TGCGCCAGCAGCCCCGGTCTTGGACTAGCGGGAGTGGCAGATACGCAGTATTTT.